The 22 T cell receptor beta chains reported below all come from one sample, sequenced in a study of blood T cell repertoires in COVID-19. Repertoires were generated with immunoSEQ multiplex PCR, while TCRdb's copy carries only in-frame clones and drops some. Of fewer than 150,000 clones in the sample, 60% to 85% were seen once. Sample: peripheral blood. These TCRs come from a man in his sixties or seventies with acute or convalescent COVID-19.

This clone turned up a few times. The chain links TRBV30 to TRBJ2-3; perhaps TRBD2 as D (5 bases). V shed 2 bases and J shed 1 base, with 16 bases lying between them. CDR3 length: 16 amino acids. Germline loops: CDR1 GTSNPN, CDR2 SVGIG (reference sequence). The CDR3 DNA reads TGTGCCTGGAGTTCTTCAGTGGGAGTTCGCACAGATACGCAGTATTTT. Protein product: CAWSSSVGVRTDTQYF.

V usage is TRBV5-1 and J usage is TRBJ2-5, with 7 bases fitting TRBD1. J lost 0 bases, V lost 4 bases, and 9 bases had no gene match. The germline V gene encodes CDR1 SGHRS and CDR2 YFSETQ. CDR3 length equals 16 residues. The CDR3 DNA is TGCGCCAGCAGCCTGGAGAGGGGGACAGACCAAGAGACCCAGTACTTC. This codes for CASSLERGTDQETQYF.

J is TRBJ2-3 and V is TRBV4-1; 14 bases agree with TRBD2. Germline CDR1 MGHRA, CDR2 YSYEKL. The length of the CDR3 is 17 residues. V trimming: 4 bases; J trimming: 4 bases; junction bases outside the gene matches: 7. The CDR3 nucleotides read TGCGCCAGCAGCCGGACTAGCGGGGGGCAAGGCTCAGATACGCAGTATTTT. Amino acids: CASSRTSGGQGSDTQYF.

This clone was counted only a few times. This chain connects TRBV7-2 to TRBJ2-7; the D is unclear. V was pared by 4 bases and J by 5 bases, with 12 bases between. CDR1 is SGHTA, CDR2 FQGNSA, per germline. The CDR3 covers 13 residues. CDR3 sequence reads: CASSSVPRHEQYF. In DNA, the CDR3 is TGTGCCAGCAGCTCAGTCCCTAGGCACGAGCAGTACTTC.

This clone has only one observation. The V call is TRBV19, the J call TRBJ1-4; D gene ambiguous. The CDR3 is made up of 16 amino acids. With 6 bases removed from V and 0 bases from J, the gap between germline ends came to 14 bases. Germline loops: CDR1 LNHDA, CDR2 SQIVND (reference sequence). Here the CDR3 reads CASSDRGTATNEKLFF. The CDR3, as DNA: TGTGCCAGTAGCGATCGGGGAACAGCAACTAATGAAAAACTGTTTTTT.

The chain joins TRBV5-6 to TRBJ2-7, with 7 bases lining up with TRBD1. This CDR3 region has 16 residues. The junction had 12 bases not matched to a gene; V was cut back by 4 bases and J by 2 bases. Germline CDR1 and CDR2: SGHDT and YYEEEE. This chain's CDR3 is CASSETPGQTTYEQYF. CDR3 nucleotides: TGTGCCAGCAGCGAGACCCCGGGACAGACGACCTACGAGCAGTACTTC.

The chain has TRBV6-1 and TRBJ2-5, with D unclear. The CDR3 extends over 14 amino acids. Trimming shortened V by 2 bases and J by 5 bases, and 12 bases separated the two germline ends. Germline V gives CDR1 MNHNS, CDR2 SASEGT. CDR3 loop: CASSEQVVMETQYF. The CDR3, as DNA: TGTGCCAGCAGTGAACAGGTAGTTATGGAGACCCAGTACTTC.

The chain uses TRBV19 and TRBJ2-5, with 8 bases lining up with TRBD1. The CDR3 loop spans 16 amino acids. J lost 0 bases, V lost 10 bases, and 13 bases had no gene match. Germline assignment: CDR1 LNHDA and CDR2 SQIVND (reference sequence). The CDR3 loop is CATSSGTGTYQETQYF. The CDR3 DNA sequence: TGTGCCACCTCCTCCGGGACAGGAACCTACCAAGAGACCCAGTACTTC.

The V gene is TRBV7-2, the J gene TRBJ2-1; 7 nucleotides match TRBD1. The germline V gene encodes CDR1 SGHTA and CDR2 FQGNSA. V lost 2 bases to trimming and J lost 7 bases; unmatched junction nucleotides: 8. This CDR3 has 15 amino acids. The chain's CDR3 is CASSLQGESWNEQFF. The CDR3 DNA sequence: TGTGCCAGCAGCTTACAGGGGGAGTCTTGGAATGAGCAGTTCTTC.

This rearrangement joins TRBV27 to TRBJ2-6, with D perhaps matching TRBD1 (7 bases). This CDR3 contains 15 residues. The V gene lost 6 bases and the J gene lost 1 base, with 10 bases spanning the gap. CDR1 and CDR2 from the germline V gene are MNHEY and SMNVEV (reference sequence). This CDR3 reads CASSPGGSGANVLTF. CDR3 bases: TGTGCCAGCAGCCCAGGGGGGTCTGGGGCCAACGTCCTGACTTTC.

This chain links TRBV7-6 with TRBJ2-3; no definite D call. Between the trimmed V and J ends, which lost 3 bases and 0 bases, there was a span of 13 bases. This CDR3 contains 16 residues. CDR1 and CDR2 from the germline V gene are SGHVS and FNYEAQ. CDR3 bases: TGTGCCAGCAGCTTCAGGCACAGAGCTAGCACAGATACGCAGTATTTT. Its translation is CASSFRHRASTDTQYF.

The CDR3 here is CASSLTGANNEQYF. CDR3 in DNA: TGCGCCAGCAGCCTGACAGGGGCTAACAACGAGCAGTACTTC. The chain combines TRBV5-1 with TRBJ2-7; TRBD1 matches 8 bases. CDR3 length: 14 amino acids. Per the germline V gene, CDR1 is SGHRS and CDR2 is YFSETQ. The V and J ends lost 4 bases and 5 bases, in that order; junction bases with no gene match: 8.

This clone has only a few counts. The CDR3 loop is CASSLDPGQNNYEQYF. The DNA for the CDR3 is TGTGCCAGCAGCTTGGATCCGGGACAGAATAATTACGAGCAGTACTTC. The chain carries TRBV7-6 and TRBJ2-7, with 7 bases aligning to TRBD1. The CDR3 is 16 residues long. Germline V gene lookup returns CDR1 SGHVS and CDR2 FNYEAQ. Trimming took 3 bases from V and 4 from J; bases not matched to a gene: 12.

The V call is TRBV30, the J call TRBJ2-5; D might be TRBD1 (5 bases). The V end was cut by 5 bases, the J end by 0 bases, with 16 bases between. The CDR3 covers 15 residues. Looked up from germline, CDR1 is GTSNPN and CDR2 is SVGIG (reference sequence). The CDR3 bases are TGTGCCTGGGGGGCCGGCAGCGCCTACCAAGAGACCCAGTACTTC. The encoded protein is CAWGAGSAYQETQYF.

The chain joins TRBV7-3 to TRBJ2-1, with 9 bases matching TRBD1. J lost 3 bases, V lost 5 bases, and 5 bases had no gene match. CDR3 length: 15 amino acids. From germline, CDR1 is SGHTA and CDR2 FQGTGA. The CDR3, as DNA: TGTGCCAGCAGCCCGACAGGGGGATTCTACAATGAGCAGTTCTTC. Its translation: CASSPTGGFYNEQFF.

CDR3 in amino acids: CASRTGTGVEKLFF. DNA for the CDR3: TGTGCCAGCAGGACCGGGACAGGGGTGGAAAAACTGTTTTTT. The chain carries TRBV27 and TRBJ1-4, with 10 bases lining up with TRBD1. CDR3 length: 14 residues. Germline V lookup: CDR1 MNHEY, CDR2 SMNVEV (reference sequence). The V and J ends lost 6 bases and 8 bases, in that order; junction bases with no gene match: 6.

V is TRBV6-5 and J is TRBJ1-4, with TRBD1 matching 7 bases. Germline CDR1 MNHEY, CDR2 SVGAGI. The J segment lost 7 bases and the V segment lost 6 bases, leaving 8 bases of the junction unmatched. The CDR3 extends over 14 amino acids. The CDR3 DNA follows: TGTGCCAGCAGGGCCGGGACAGTGAGTGAAAAACTGTTTTTT. It encodes CASRAGTVSEKLFF.

This chain connects TRBV30 to TRBJ2-3, with TRBD2 identical over 10 bases. This CDR3 contains 13 residues. Germline V gene sequence: CDR1 GTSNPN, CDR2 SVGIG (reference sequence). V was clipped by 2 bases and J by 11 bases; unmatched bases: 7. CDR3 protein: CAWSLLAGREQYF. DNA of the CDR3: TGTGCCTGGAGTCTACTAGCGGGACGGGAGCAGTATTTT.

The chain employs TRBV19 and TRBJ1-3, with D unresolved. This CDR3 has 15 amino acids. Germline values: CDR1 LNHDA, CDR2 SQIVND (reference sequence). The ends were cut back, 7 bases at V and 0 bases at J, with 13 bases in the middle. In DNA, the CDR3 is TGTGCCAGTATTTCCGGACTTGCCTCTGGAAACACCATATATTTT. As protein: CASISGLASGNTIYF. Based on the CDR3 plus reference TRBV19 and TRBJ1-3, the full variable domain is DGGITQSPKYLFRKEGQNVTLSCEQNLNHDAMYWYRQDPGQGLRLIYYSQIVNDFQKGDIAEGYSVSREKKESFPLTVTSAQKNPTAFYLCASISGLASGNTIYFGEGSWLTVV.

This clone is a singleton in its sample. J is TRBJ1-3 and V is TRBV18; D is unclear. Looked up from germline, CDR1 is KGHSH and CDR2 is LQKENI. Between the trimmed V and J ends, which lost 8 bases and 4 bases, there was a span of 6 bases. CDR3 length: 11 amino acids. The CDR3 is CASPGGNTIYF. The CDR3 DNA is TGTGCCAGCCCCGGGGGAAACACCATATATTTT.

The CDR3 loop is CASSFRTRDQETQYF. The CDR3 DNA is TGCGCCAGCAGCTTTAGGACTAGGGATCAAGAGACCCAGTACTTC. V usage is TRBV5-1 and J usage is TRBJ2-5; 7 bases match TRBD2. Germline CDR1 reads SGHRS; CDR2 reads YFSETQ. There are 15 residues in the CDR3. V lost 2 bases and J lost 2; bases outside the gene matches: 6.

The rearrangement uses TRBV5-1 and TRBJ2-3; a weak D match, TRBD1 (6 bases). The germline V gene has CDR1 SGHRS and CDR2 YFSETQ. V lost 5 bases, J lost 0 bases, and 16 bases lay in between. This CDR3 spans 16 amino acids. CDR3 in amino acids: CASSPFGQTSTDTQYF. CDR3 in DNA: TGCGCCAGCAGTCCGTTCGGACAGACTAGCACAGATACGCAGTATTTT.